A selection of T cell receptor beta chains follows, all from one sample in a study of cytomegalovirus exposure and HLA in healthy donors. The assay was immunoSEQ multiplex PCR, and TCRdb's table has in-frame clones only and misses some. The repertoire holds some 160,000 clones, with 70% to 85% as singletons. The sample taken for sequencing was PBMCs. Receptor source: a woman aged 30 to 39 in good health and CMV-seronegative. CDR3s include the opening cysteine and the closing phenylalanine or tryptophan. D genes are given only for firm matches. Clone size appears in some rows only: once, few, many, or a class for an expanded clone.

- | TRBJ2-2 | few | TRBV7-9 | CASRPRAGSTGELFF | TGTGCCAGCAGACCCCGGGCCGGGAGCACCGGGGAGCTGTTTTTT
- | TRBJ1-2 | few | TRBV4-1 | CASSHLTGKEGYTF | TGCGCCAGCAGCCACTTAACAGGAAAGGAGGGCTACACCTTC
- | TRBJ2-1 | - | TRBV7-9 | CASSLIVGGRGRGGEQFF | TGTGCCAGCAGCTTAATCGTTGGGGGCAGGGGAAGAGGTGGTGAGCAGTTCTTC
- | TRBJ1-1 | - | TRBV25-1 | CASSDWTSPEAFF | TGTGCCAGCAGTGACTGGACAAGCCCTGAAGCTTTCTTT
- | TRBJ1-5 | - | TRBV6-1 | CAAGGQPQHF | TGTGCCGCCGGGGGGCAGCCCCAGCATTTT
TRBD2 | TRBJ2-2 | - | TRBV6-1 | CASSVSLAGDAGELFF | TGTGCCAGCAGTGTTTCACTAGCGGGGGATGCGGGGGAGCTGTTTTTT
- | TRBJ1-1 | - | TRBV28 | CASSTNTEAFF | TGTGCCAGCAGTACAAACACTGAAGCTTTCTTT
TRBD2 | TRBJ2-1 | - | TRBV13 | CASSPGLAGGIYYNEQFF | TGTGCCAGCAGCCCGGGACTAGCGGGCGGAATTTACTACAATGAGCAGTTCTTC
TRBD1 | TRBJ2-7 | - | TRBV7-8 | CASSGQGAGVSYEQYF | TGTGCCAGCAGCGGACAGGGGGCGGGGGTCTCCTACGAGCAGTACTTC
- | TRBJ2-7 | - | TRBV21-1 | CASSPLRTGNEQYF | TGTGCCAGCAGTCCACTTCGGACAGGGAACGAGCAGTACTTC
TRBD2 | TRBJ2-3 | - | TRBV7-8 | CASSYIIAGDTQYF | TGTGCCAGCAGCTACATAATAGCGGGAGATACGCAGTATTTT
TRBD1 | TRBJ1-4 | - | TRBV30 | CAWSPQGAGEKLFF | TGTGCCTGGAGCCCCCAGGGGGCAGGGGAAAAACTGTTTTTT
- | TRBJ1-2 | - | TRBV30 | CAWSRGWDGYTF | TGTGCCTGGAGCAGGGGCTGGGATGGCTACACCTTC
TRBD2 | TRBJ2-5 | - | TRBV29-1 | CSVEWFGLAGFETQYF | TGCAGCGTTGAGTGGTTTGGACTAGCGGGATTCGAGACCCAGTACTTC
- | TRBJ2-4 | - | TRBV6-5 | CASSRTVRDIQYF | TGTGCCAGCAGCCGGACAGTTCGGGACATTCAGTACTTC
TRBD2 | TRBJ2-5 | once | TRBV5-1 | CASGPGSGGQETQYF | TGCGCCAGCGGTCCTGGTAGCGGGGGACAAGAGACCCAGTACTTC
- | TRBJ1-4 | - | TRBV5-1 | CASRRGGAMEEKLFF | TGCGCCAGCAGGCGGGGGGGGGCCATGGAAGAAAAACTGTTTTTT
- | TRBJ1-6 | - | TRBV6-1 | CASSERRAGSYNSPLHF | TGTGCCAGCAGTGAAAGGAGGGCCGGCTCCTATAATTCACCCCTCCACTTT
- | TRBJ2-1 | once | TRBV6-5 | CATQRVPYNEQFF | TGTGCCACCCAGCGGGTACCCTACAATGAGCAGTTCTTC
TRBD1 | TRBJ2-7 | - | TRBV13 | CASSLVTGRHEQYF | TGTGCCAGCAGCTTAGTGACAGGGCGGCACGAGCAGTACTTC
- | TRBJ2-7 | - | TRBV6-5 | CASSYSDSTYEQYF | TGTGCCAGCAGTTACTCGGACAGTACCTACGAGCAGTACTTC
- | TRBJ2-2 | - | TRBV2 | CASTRGRGGRGTGELFF | TGTGCCAGCACTCGAGGGAGGGGGGGGCGGGGCACCGGGGAGCTGTTTTTT
TRBD2 | TRBJ2-3 | - | TRBV19 | CASSLTSGGADTQYF | TGTGCCAGTAGCCTTACTAGCGGGGGGGCAGATACGCAGTATTTT
- | TRBJ1-5 | - | TRBV12-2 | CASRSDSVDQPQHF | TGTGCAAGTCGCTCCGACAGCGTTGATCAGCCCCAGCATTTT
TRBD1 | TRBJ2-3 | once | TRBV19 | CATTDRGYTDTQYF | TGTGCCACCACGGACAGGGGCTACACAGATACGCAGTATTTT
- | TRBJ2-7 | once | TRBV27 | CASSLSARVEQYF | TGTGCCAGCAGTTTATCGGCCCGGGTCGAGCAGTACTTC
- | TRBJ2-5 | - | TRBV5-1 | CASSLASISAGEETQYF | TGCGCCAGCAGCTTGGCCTCAATAAGTGCGGGCGAAGAGACCCAGTACTTC
TRBD1 | TRBJ1-1 | - | TRBV30 | CAWSYGTGVEAFF | TGTGCCTGGAGTTACGGGACAGGTGTTGAAGCTTTCTTT
TRBD2 | TRBJ2-7 | - | TRBV5-5 | CASSLAGSSYEQYF | TGTGCCAGCAGCTTAGCGGGAAGCTCCTACGAGCAGTACTTC
- | TRBJ1-2 | - | TRBV30 | CAWSRGNGYTF | TGTGCCTGGAGTAGGGGTAATGGCTACACCTTC
- | TRBJ1-3 | - | TRBV11-2 | CASSSMRDTGNTIYF | TGTGCCAGCAGCTCTATGAGGGACACTGGAAACACCATATATTTT
- | TRBJ2-7 | few | TRBV21-1 | CASSKVTSSEKKYF | TGTGCCAGCAGCAAAGTGACTAGCTCGGAGAAAAAGTACTTC
TRBD2 | TRBJ2-3 | - | TRBV7-3 | CATAPGLAGSTDTQYF | TGTGCCACCGCCCCCGGACTAGCAGGAAGCACAGATACGCAGTATTTT
- | TRBJ1-1 | - | TRBV30 | CAWSVWGQGMNTEAFF | TGTGCCTGGAGTGTATGGGGGCAGGGCATGAACACTGAAGCTTTCTTT
TRBD1 | TRBJ2-7 | - | TRBV2 | CASRGQGDEQYF | TGTGCCAGCAGAGGACAGGGCGACGAGCAGTACTTC
- | TRBJ1-4 | - | TRBV28 | CASSPNVLAGDNEKLFF | TGTGCCAGCAGCCCCAATGTGCTGGCAGGGGATAATGAAAAACTGTTTTTT